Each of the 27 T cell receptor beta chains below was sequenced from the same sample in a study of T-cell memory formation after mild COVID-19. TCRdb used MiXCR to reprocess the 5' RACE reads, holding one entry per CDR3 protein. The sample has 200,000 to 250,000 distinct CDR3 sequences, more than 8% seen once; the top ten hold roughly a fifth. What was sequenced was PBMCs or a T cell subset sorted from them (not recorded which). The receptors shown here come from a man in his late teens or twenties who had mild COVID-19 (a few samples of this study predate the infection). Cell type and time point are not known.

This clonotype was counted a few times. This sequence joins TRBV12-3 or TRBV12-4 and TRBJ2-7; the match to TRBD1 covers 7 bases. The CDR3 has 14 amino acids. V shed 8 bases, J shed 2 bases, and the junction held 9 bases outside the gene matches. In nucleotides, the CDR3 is TGTGCCAGCGGAAATGACAGGGCACCCTACGAGCAGTACTTC. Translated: CASGNDRAPYEQYF.

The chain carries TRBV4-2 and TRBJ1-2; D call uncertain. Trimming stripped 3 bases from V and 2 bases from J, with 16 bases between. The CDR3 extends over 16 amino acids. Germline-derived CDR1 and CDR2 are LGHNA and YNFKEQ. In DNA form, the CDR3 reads TGTGCCAGCAGCCACAAAGGACTTGAGGCAAACTATGGCTACACCTTC. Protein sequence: CASSHKGLEANYGYTF.

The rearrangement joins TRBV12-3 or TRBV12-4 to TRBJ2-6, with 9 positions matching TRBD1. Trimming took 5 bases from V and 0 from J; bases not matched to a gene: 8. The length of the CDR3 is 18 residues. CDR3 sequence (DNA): TGTGCCAGCAGTACCCCGGGACAGGGTGCCTCTGGGGCCAACGTCCTGACTTTC. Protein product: CASSTPGQGASGANVLTF.

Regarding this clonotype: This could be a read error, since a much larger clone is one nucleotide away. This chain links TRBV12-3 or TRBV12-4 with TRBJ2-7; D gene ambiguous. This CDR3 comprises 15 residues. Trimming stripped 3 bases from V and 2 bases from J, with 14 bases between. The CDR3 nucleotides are TGTGCCAGCAGTTTTAGGGCAGTGGAACCCTACGAGCAGTACTTC. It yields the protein CASSFRAVEPYEQYF.

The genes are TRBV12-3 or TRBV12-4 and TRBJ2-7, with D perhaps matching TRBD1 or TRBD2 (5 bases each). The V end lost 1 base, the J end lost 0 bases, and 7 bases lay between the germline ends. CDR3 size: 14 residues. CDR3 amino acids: CASSLGDASYEQYF. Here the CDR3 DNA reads TGTGCCAGCAGTTTAGGGGACGCCTCCTACGAGCAGTACTTC.

This CDR3 is CASRPGARNSPLHF. CDR3 bases: TGTGCCAGCCGCCCGGGCGCGAGGAATTCACCCCTCCACTTT. The rearrangement joins TRBV12-3 or TRBV12-4 to TRBJ1-6, with D unclear. CDR3 length equals 14 residues. Trimming removed 8 bases at V and 7 bases at J, with 15 bases between.

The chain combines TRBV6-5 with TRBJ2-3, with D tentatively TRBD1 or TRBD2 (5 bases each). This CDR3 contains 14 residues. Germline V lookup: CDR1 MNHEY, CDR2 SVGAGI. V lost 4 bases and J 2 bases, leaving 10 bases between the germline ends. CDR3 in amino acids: CASSSAGTTDTQYF. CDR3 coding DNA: TGTGCCAGCAGTTCGGCCGGGACCACAGATACGCAGTATTTT.

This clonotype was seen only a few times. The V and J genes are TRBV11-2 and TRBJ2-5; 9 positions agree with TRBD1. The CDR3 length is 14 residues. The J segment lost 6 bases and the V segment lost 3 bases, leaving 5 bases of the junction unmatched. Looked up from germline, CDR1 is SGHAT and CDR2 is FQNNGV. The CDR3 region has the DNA TGTGCCAGCAGCTTCGGGACAGGGCGCAAGACCCAGTACTTC. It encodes CASSFGTGRKTQYF.

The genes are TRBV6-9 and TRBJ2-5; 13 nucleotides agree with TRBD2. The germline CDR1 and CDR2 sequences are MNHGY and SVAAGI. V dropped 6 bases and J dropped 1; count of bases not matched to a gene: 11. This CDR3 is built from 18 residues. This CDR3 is CASSPRTSGGEPQETQYF. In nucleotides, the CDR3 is TGTGCCAGCAGCCCGCGGACTAGCGGGGGAGAGCCCCAAGAGACCCAGTACTTC.

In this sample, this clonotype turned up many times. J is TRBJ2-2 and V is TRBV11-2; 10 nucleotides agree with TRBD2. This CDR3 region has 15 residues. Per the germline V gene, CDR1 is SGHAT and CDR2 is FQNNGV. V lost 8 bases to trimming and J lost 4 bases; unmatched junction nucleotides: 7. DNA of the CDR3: TGTGCCAGCTGGGGGGGACTAGCGCTCACCGGGGAGCTGTTTTTT. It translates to CASWGGLALTGELFF.

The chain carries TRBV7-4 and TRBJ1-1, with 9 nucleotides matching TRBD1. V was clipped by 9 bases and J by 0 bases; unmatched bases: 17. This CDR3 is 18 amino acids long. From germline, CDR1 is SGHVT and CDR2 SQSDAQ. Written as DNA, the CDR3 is TGTGCCAGAATCCCCTCGCCAGGACAGGGGCCCATGAACACTGAAGCTTTCTTT. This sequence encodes CARIPSPGQGPMNTEAFF.

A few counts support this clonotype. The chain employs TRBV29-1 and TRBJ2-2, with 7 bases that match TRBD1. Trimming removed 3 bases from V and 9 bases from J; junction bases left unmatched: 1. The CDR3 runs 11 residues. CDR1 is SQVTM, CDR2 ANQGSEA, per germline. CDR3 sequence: CSVERGRELFF. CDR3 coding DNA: TGCAGCGTTGAGAGGGGGCGGGAGCTGTTTTTT.

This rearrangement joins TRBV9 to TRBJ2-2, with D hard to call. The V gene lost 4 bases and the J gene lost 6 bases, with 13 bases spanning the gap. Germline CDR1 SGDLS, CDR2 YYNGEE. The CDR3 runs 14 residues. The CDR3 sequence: CASSSQLGPGELFF. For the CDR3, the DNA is TGTGCCAGCAGCTCCCAATTAGGTCCCGGGGAGCTGTTTTTT.

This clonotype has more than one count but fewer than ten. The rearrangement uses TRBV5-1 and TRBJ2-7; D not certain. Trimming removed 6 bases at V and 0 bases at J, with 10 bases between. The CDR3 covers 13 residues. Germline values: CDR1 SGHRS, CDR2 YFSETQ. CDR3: CASNTVNSYEQYF. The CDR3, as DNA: TGCGCCAGCAATACAGTAAACTCCTACGAGCAGTACTTC.

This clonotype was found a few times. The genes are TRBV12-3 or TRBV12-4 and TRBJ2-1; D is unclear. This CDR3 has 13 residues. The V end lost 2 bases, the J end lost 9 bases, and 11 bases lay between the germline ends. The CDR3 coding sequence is TGTGCCAGCAGTTTATCTCCTTTAGCTGAGCAGTTCTTC. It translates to CASSLSPLAEQFF.

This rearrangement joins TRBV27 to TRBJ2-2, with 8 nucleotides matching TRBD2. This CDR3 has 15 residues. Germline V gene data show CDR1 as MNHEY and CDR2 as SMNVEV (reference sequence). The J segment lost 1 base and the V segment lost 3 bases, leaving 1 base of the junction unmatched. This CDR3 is CASSFLAGNTGELFF. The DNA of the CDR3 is TGTGCCAGCAGTTTCCTAGCGGGGAACACCGGGGAGCTGTTTTTT.

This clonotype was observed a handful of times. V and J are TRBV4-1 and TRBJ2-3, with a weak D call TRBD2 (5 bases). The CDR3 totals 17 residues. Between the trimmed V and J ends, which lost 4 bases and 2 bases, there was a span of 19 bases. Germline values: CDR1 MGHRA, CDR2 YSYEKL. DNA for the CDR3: TGCGCCAGCAGCCCAGGTCATCTTGACGACTACACAGATACGCAGTATTTT. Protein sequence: CASSPGHLDDYTDTQYF.

The CDR3 DNA sequence: TGTGCCATCAGTGAAGGTGGACTAGCCGGTGAGCAGTACGTC. It specifies CAISEGGLAGEQYV. This sequence joins TRBV10-3 and TRBJ2-7; the match to TRBD2 covers 8 bases. This CDR3 contains 14 residues. Germline lookup yields CDR1 ENHRY and CDR2 SYGVKD. J lost 7 bases, V lost 3 bases, and 8 bases had no gene match.

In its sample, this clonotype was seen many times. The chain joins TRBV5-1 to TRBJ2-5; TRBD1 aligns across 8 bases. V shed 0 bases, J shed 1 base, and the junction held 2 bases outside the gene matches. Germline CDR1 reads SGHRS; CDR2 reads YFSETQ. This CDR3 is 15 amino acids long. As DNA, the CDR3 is TGCGCCAGCAGCTTGGGGACAGGGACCCAAGAGACCCAGTACTTC. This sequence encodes CASSLGTGTQETQYF.

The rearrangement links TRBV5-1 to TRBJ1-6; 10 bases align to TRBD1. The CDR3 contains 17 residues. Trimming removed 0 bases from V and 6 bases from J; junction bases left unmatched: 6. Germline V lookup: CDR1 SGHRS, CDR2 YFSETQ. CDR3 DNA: TGCGCCAGCAGCTTGGCCCCCGGGACAGGGGCTAATTCACCCCTCCACTTT. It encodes CASSLAPGTGANSPLHF.

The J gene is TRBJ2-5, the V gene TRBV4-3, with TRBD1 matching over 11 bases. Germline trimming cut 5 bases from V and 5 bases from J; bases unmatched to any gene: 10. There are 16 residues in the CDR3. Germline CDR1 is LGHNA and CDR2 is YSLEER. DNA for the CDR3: TGCGCCAGCAGCGACGGACAGGGGGCCCAGGTCGAGACCCAGTACTTC. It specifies CASSDGQGAQVETQYF.

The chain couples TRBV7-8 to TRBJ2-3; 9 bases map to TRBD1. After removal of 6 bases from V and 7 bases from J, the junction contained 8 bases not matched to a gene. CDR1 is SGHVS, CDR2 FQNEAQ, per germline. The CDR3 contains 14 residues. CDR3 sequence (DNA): TGTGCCAGCAGATTACAGGGGGCCCTTCATACGCAGTATTTT. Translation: CASRLQGALHTQYF.

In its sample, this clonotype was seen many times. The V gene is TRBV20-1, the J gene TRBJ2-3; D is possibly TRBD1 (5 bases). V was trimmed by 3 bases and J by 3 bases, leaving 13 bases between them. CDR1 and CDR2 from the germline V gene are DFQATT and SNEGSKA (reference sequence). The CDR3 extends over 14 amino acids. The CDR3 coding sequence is TGCAGTGCTAGCCCCAGGGAAAGAACAGATACGCAGTATTTT. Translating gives CSASPRERTDTQYF.

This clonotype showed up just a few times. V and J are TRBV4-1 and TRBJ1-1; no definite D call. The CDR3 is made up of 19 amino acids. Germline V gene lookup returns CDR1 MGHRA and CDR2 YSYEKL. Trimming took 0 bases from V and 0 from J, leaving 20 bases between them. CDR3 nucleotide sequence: TGCGCCAGCAGCCAAGAAACACCCGGGCTTCGGGCCGTGAACACTGAAGCTTTCTTT. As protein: CASSQETPGLRAVNTEAFF.

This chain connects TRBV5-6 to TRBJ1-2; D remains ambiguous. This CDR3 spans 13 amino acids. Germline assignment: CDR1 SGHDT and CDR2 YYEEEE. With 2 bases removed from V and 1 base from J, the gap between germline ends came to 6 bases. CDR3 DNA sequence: TGTGCCAGCAGCTTACGACATAACTATGGCTACACCTTC. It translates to CASSLRHNYGYTF.

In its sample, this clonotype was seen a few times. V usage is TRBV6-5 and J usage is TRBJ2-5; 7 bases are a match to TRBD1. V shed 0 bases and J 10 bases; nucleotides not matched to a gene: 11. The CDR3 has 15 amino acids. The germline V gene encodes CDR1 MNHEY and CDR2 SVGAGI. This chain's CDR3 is CASSYSPGQPGDQYF. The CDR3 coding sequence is TGTGCCAGCAGTTACTCACCGGGACAGCCAGGAGACCAGTACTTC.

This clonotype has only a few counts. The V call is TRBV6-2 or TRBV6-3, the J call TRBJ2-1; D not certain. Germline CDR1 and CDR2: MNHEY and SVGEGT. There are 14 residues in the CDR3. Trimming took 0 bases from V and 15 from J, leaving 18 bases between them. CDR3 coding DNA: TGTGCCAGCAGTTACTCGAAGATCGGGTACTCGGGGTTCTTC. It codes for CASSYSKIGYSGFF.